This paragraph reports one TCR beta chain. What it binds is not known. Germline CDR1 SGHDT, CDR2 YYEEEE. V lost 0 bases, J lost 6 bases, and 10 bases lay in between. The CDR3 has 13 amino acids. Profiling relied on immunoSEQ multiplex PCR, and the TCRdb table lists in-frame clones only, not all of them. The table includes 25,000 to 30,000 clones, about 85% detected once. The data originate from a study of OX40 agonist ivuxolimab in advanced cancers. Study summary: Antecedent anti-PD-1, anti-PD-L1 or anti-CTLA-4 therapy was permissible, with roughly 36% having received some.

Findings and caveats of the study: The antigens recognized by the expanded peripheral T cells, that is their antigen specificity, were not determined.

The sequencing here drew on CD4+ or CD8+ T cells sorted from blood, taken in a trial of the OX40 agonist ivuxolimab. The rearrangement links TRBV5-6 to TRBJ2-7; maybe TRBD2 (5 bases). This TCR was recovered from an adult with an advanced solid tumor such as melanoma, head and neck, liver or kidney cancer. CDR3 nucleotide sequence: TGTGCCAGCAGCTTGGTGGGAGCCTCCGAGCAGTACTTC. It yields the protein CASSLVGASEQYF. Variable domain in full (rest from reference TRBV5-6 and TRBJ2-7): DAGVTQSPTHLIKTRGQQVTLRCSPKSGHDTVSWYQQALGQGPQFIFQYYEEEERQRGNFPDRFSGHQFPNYSSELNVNALLLGDSALYLCASSLVGASEQYFGPGTRLTVT.